Ten or more counts support the clone carrying this TCR beta chain. Its antigen is currently unknown. TCRdb redid the calling of the reads with MiXCR, one entry per CDR3 protein. The table lists around 750,000 distinct CDR3 sequences, 32% of them singletons, with over 10% in the top ten. These data originate in a study of T cell repertoires in cytomegalovirus infection. Study overall: Public TCR beta signature analysis indicated the presence of both CMV infection and matching HLA type.

Whole-study results and caveats: The cumulative frequency of public TCR beta families distinguished individuals who carried CMV together with the relevant HLA. Across the ex vivo response, the dominant clonotypes were HLA-C-restricted CMV-specific TCR beta clonotypes.

Germline CDR1 is MNHEY and CDR2 is SMNVEV (reference sequence). V was shortened by 1 base and J by 3 bases, with 4 bases between the two germline ends. CDR3 size: 13 residues. This specimen consisted of cultured CD8+ T cells from PBMCs, obtained from culture after CMV antigen stimulation. The gene calls are TRBV27 and TRBJ2-1; D unresolved. This clonotype originated in a human donor in good health (CMV status not recorded). Some clones in this sample may be carry-over from other donors' samples. The CDR3 sequence: CASSLYSYNEQFF. CDR3 DNA sequence: TGTGCCAGCAGTTTATACAGCTACAATGAGCAGTTCTTC.